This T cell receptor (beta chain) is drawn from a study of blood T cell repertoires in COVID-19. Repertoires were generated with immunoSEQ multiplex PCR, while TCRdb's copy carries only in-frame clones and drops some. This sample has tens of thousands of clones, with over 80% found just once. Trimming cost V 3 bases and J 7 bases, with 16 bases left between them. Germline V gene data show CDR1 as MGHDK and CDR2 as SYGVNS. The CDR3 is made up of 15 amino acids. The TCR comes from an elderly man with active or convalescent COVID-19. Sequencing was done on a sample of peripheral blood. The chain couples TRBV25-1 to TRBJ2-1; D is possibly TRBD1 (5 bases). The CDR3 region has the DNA TGTGCCAGCAGTGAGGCAGGGTGGGCTGTGAATGAGCAGTTCTTC. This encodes CASSEAGWAVNEQFF.